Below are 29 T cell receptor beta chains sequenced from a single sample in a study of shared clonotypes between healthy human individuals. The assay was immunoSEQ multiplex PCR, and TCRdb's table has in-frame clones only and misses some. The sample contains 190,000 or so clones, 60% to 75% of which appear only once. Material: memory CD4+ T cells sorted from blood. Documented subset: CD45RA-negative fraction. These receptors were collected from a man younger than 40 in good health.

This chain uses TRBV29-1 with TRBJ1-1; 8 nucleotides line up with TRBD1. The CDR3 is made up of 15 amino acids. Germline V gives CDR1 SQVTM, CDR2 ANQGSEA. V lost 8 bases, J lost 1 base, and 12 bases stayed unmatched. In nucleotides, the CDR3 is TGCAGCACAAGGGGCAGGGGGCCCGAGAACACTGAAGCTTTCTTT. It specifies CSTRGRGPENTEAFF.

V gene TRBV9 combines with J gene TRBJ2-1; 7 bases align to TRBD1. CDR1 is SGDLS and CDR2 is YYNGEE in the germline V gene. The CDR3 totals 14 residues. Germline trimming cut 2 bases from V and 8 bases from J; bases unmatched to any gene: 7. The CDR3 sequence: CASSVTSTGDEQFF. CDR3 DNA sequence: TGTGCCAGCAGCGTGACCTCCACAGGGGATGAGCAGTTCTTC.

CDR3 DNA sequence: TGTGCCAGCAGTTGGTCAGGGAATGGTTATGGCTACACCTTC. It translates to CASSWSGNGYGYTF. The chain uses TRBV7-6 and TRBJ1-2; maybe TRBD1 (5 bases). With 6 bases removed from V and 5 bases from J, the gap between germline ends came to 16 bases. Germline-derived CDR1 and CDR2 are SGHVS and FNYEAQ. The CDR3 contains 14 residues.

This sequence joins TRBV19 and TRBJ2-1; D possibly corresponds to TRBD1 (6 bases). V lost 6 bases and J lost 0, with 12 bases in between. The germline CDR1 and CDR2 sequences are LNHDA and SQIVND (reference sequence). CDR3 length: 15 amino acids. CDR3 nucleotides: TGTGCCAGTAGCGTAGACAGGAGCTCCTACAATGAGCAGTTCTTC. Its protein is CASSVDRSSYNEQFF. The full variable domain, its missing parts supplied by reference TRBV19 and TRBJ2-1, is DGGITQSPKYLFRKEGQNVTLSCEQNLNHDAMYWYRQDPGQGLRLIYYSQIVNDFQKGDIAEGYSVSREKKESFPLTVTSAQKNPTAFYLCASSVDRSSYNEQFFGPGTRLTVL.

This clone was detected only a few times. The DNA for the CDR3 is TGCGCCAGCAGCCTGGCCACGGACCGAGCGAAGCAGTACTTC. Its protein is CASSLATDRAKQYF. The J gene is TRBJ2-7, the V gene TRBV5-1; D unresolved. The CDR3 runs 14 residues. The germline CDR1 and CDR2 sequences are SGHRS and YFSETQ. V was pared by 4 bases and J by 8 bases, with 19 bases between.

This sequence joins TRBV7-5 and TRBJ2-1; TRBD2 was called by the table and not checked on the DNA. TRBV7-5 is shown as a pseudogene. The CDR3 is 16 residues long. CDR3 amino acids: CVRSRSGGIFCNEQFF. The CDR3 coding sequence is TGTGTCAGAAGCCGATCTGGCGGGATCTTTTGCAATGAGCAGTTCTTC.

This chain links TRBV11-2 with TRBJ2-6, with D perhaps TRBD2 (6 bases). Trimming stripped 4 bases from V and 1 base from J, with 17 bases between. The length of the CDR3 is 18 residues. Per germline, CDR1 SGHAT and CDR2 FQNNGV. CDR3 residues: CASSSLRAEGSGANVLTF. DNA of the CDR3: TGTGCCAGCAGCTCCCTGAGGGCGGAGGGTTCTGGGGCCAACGTCCTGACTTTC. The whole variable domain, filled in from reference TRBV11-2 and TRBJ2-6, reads EAGVAQSPRYKIIEKRQSVAFWCNPISGHATLYWYQQILGQGPKLLIQFQNNGVVDDSQLPKDRFSAERLKGVDSTLKIQPAKLEDSAVYLCASSSLRAEGSGANVLTFGAGSRLTVL.

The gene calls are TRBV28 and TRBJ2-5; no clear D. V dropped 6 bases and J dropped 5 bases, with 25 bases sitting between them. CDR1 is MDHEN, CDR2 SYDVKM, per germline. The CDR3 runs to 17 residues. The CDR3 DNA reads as TGTGCCAGCAGGTCACGTCCTGGACGGGCGAGTGGGGAGACCCAGTACTTC. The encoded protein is CASRSRPGRASGETQYF.

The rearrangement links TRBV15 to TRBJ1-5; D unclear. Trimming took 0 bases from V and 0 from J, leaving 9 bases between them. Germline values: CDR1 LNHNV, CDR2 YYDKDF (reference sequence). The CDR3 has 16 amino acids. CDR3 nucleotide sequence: TGTGCCACCAGCAGAGATTCAGCGTATAGCAATCAGCCCCAGCATTTT. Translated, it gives CATSRDSAYSNQPQHF.

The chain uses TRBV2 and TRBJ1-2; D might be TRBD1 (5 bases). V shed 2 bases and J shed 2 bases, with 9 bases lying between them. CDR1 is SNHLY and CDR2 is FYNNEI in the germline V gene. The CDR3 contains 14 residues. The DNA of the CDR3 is TGTGCCAGCAGTGAACAGGGACGCAACTATGGCTACACCTTC. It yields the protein CASSEQGRNYGYTF.

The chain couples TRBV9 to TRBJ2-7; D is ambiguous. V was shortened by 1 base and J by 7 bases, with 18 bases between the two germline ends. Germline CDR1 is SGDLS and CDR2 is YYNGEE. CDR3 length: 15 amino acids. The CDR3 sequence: CASSVSVAAMWEQYF. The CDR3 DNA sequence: TGTGCCAGCAGCGTAAGCGTCGCTGCAATGTGGGAGCAGTACTTC.

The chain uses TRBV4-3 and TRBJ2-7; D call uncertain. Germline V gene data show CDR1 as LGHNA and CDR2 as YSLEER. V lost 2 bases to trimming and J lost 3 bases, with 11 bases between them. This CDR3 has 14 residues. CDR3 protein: CASSQSGEGYEQYF. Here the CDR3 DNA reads TGCGCCAGCAGCCAATCGGGTGAAGGCTACGAGCAGTACTTC.

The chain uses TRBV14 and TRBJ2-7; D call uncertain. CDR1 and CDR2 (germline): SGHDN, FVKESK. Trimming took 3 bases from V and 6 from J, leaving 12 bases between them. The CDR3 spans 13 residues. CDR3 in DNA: TGTGCCAGCAGCCAGACGTGGGGTGGCGAGCAGTACTTC. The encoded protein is CASSQTWGGEQYF.

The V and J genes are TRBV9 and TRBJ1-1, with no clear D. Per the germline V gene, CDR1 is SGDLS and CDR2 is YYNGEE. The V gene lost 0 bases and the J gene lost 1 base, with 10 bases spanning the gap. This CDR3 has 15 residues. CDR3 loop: CASSVGPTANTEAFF. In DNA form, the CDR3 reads TGTGCCAGCAGCGTAGGCCCGACGGCGAACACTGAAGCTTTCTTT. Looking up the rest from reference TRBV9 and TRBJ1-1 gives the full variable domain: DSGVTQTPKHLITATGQRVTLRCSPRSGDLSVYWYQQSLDQGLQFLIQYYNGEERAKGNILERFSAQQFPDLHSELNLSSLELGDSALYFCASSVGPTANTEAFFGQGTRLTVV.

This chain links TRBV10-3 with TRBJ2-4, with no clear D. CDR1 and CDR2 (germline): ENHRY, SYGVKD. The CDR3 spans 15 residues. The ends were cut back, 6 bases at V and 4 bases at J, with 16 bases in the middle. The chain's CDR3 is CAISHGFTEKNIQYF. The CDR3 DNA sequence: TGTGCCATCAGCCATGGATTTACGGAGAAAAACATTCAGTACTTC.

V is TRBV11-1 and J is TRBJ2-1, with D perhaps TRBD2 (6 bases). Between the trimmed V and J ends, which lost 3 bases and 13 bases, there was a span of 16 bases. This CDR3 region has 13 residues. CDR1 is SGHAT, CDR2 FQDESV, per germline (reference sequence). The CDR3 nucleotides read TGTGCCAGCAGCTTTCATTTGGTGGAGGGCCAGTTCTTC. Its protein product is CASSFHLVEGQFF.

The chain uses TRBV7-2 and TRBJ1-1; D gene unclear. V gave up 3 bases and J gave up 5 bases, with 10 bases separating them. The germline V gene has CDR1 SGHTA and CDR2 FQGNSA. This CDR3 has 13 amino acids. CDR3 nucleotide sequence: TGTGCCAGCAGCTTTTCGGGGAGGACTGAAGCTTTCTTT. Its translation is CASSFSGRTEAFF.

This CDR3 is CASSEVRRNEQFF. The CDR3 DNA reads TGTGCCAGCAGTGAAGTCAGGCGAAATGAGCAGTTCTTC. The chain combines TRBV2 with TRBJ2-1; D not resolved. Germline V gene lookup returns CDR1 SNHLY and CDR2 FYNNEI. The CDR3 runs 13 residues. Trimming cost V 1 base and J 7 bases, with 8 bases left between them.

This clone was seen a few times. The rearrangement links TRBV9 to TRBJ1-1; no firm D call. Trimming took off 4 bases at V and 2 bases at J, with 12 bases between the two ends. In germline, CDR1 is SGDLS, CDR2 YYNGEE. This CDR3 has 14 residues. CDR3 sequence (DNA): TGTGCCAGCAGCCAGGCACAGAAAAACACTGAAGCTTTCTTT. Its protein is CASSQAQKNTEAFF.

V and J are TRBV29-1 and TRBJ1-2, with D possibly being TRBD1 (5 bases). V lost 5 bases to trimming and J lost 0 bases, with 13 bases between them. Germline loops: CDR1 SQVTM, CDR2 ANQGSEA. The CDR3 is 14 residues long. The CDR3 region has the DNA TGCAGCGTTAGTCCGTGGGACCCTAACTATGGCTACACCTTC. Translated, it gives CSVSPWDPNYGYTF.

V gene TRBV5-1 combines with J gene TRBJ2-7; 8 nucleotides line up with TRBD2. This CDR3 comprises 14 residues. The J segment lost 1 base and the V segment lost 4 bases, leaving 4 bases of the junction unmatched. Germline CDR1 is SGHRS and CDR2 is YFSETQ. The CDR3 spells CASSPGLASYEQYF. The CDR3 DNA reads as TGCGCCAGCAGCCCAGGACTAGCTTCCTACGAGCAGTACTTC.

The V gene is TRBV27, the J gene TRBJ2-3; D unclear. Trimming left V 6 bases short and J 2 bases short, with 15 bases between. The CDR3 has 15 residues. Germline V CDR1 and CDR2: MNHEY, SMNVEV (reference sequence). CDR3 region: CASSLGNSLTDTQYF. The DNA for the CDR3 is TGTGCCAGCAGCTTGGGGAATTCACTCACAGATACGCAGTATTTT.

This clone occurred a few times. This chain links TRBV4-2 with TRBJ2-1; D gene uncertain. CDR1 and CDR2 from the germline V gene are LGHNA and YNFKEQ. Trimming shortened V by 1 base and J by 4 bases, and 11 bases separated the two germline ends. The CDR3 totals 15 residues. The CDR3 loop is CASSQAGESYNEQFF. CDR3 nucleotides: TGTGCCAGCAGCCAAGCTGGGGAATCTTACAATGAGCAGTTCTTC.

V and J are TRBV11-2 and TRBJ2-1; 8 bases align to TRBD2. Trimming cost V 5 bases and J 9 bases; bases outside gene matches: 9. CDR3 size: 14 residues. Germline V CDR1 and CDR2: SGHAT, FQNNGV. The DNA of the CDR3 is TGTGCCAGCAGCCTAAAGAGGAGCGGGGGTGAGCAGTTCTTC. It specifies CASSLKRSGGEQFF.

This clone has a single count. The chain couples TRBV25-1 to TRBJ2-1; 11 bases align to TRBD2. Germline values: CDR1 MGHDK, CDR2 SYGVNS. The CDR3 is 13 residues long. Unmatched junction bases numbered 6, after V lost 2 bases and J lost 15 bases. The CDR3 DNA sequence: TGTGCCAGCAGTGAACGACTAGCGGGAACCCCGTTCTTC. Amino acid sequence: CASSERLAGTPFF.

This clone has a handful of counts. The CDR3 DNA follows: TGCGCCAGCAGCTTCGGCGGGAACTCCTACAATGAGCAGTTCTTC. This translates into CASSFGGNSYNEQFF. The rearrangement links TRBV5-1 to TRBJ2-1; possibly TRBD2 for D (6 bases). The germline gives CDR1 SGHRS, CDR2 YFSETQ. The CDR3 is 15 residues long. Trimming stripped 2 bases from V and 0 bases from J, with 9 bases between.

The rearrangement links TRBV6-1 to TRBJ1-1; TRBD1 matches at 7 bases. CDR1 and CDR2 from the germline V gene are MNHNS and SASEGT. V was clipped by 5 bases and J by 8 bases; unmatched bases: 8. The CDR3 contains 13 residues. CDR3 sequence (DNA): TGTGCCAGCAGTAAAACAGGGGAAGGCGAAGCTTTCTTT. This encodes CASSKTGEGEAFF.

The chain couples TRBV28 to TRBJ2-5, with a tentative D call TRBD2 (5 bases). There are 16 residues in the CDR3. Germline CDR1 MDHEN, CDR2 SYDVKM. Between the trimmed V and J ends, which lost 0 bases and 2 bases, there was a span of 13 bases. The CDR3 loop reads CASSLWGGRGQETQYF. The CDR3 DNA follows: TGTGCCAGCAGTTTATGGGGCGGCCGGGGACAAGAGACCCAGTACTTC. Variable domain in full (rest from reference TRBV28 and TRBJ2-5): DVKVTQSSRYLVKRTGEKVFLECVQDMDHENMFWYRQDPGLGLRLIYFSYDVKMKEKGDIPEGYSVSREKKERFSLILESASTNQTSMYLCASSLWGGRGQETQYFGPGTRLLVL.

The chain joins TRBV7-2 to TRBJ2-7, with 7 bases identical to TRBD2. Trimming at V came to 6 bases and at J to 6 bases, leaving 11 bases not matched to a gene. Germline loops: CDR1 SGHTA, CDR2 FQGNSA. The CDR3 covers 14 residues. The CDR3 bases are TGTGCCAGCAGATCGACTAGCTGGGACGGCGAGCAGTACTTC. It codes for CASRSTSWDGEQYF.